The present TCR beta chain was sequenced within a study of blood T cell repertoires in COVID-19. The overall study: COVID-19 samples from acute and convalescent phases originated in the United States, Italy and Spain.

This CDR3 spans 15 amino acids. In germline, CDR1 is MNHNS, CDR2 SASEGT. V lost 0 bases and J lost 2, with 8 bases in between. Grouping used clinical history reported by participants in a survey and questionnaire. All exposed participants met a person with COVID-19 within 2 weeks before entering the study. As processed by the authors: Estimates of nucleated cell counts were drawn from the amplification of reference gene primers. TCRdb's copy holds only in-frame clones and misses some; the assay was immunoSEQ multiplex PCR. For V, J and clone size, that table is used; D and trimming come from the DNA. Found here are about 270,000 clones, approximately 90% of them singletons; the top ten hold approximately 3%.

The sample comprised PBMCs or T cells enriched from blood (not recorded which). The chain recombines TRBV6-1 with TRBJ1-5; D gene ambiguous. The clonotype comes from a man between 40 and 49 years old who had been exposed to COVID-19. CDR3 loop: CASSEALIGNQPQHF. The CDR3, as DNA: TGTGCCAGCAGTGAAGCCCTCATAGGCAATCAGCCCCAGCATTTT.